This T cell receptor beta chain emerged from a study of T cell repertoires in cytomegalovirus infection. Study background: Based on public TCR beta signatures, there were indications of CMV infection and of a matching HLA type.

General study results and limits: Summed frequency of shared TCR beta families picked out CMV carriers who also had the relevant HLA. Ex vivo, HLA-C-restricted CMV-specific TCR beta clonotypes prevailed over the rest of the response.

About this clonotype: Its specificity is not known.

TCRdb redid the calling of the reads with MiXCR, one entry per CDR3 protein. The table shows some 400,000 distinct CDR3 sequences, with around a sixth occurring only once. This clonotype was obtained from a human donor in good health (CMV status not recorded). Some clones in this sample may be carry-over from other donors' samples. Sequencing was performed on PBMCs.

Here the CDR3 DNA reads TGTGCCAGCATGTCGACGGGGGTTTACGAGCAGTACTTC. This codes for CASMSTGVYEQYF. J is TRBJ2-7 and V is TRBV6-2 or TRBV6-3, with D possibly TRBD2 on 6 matching bases. The CDR3 contains 13 residues. Trimming removed 7 bases at V and 4 bases at J, with 14 bases between. Looked up from germline, CDR1 is MNHEY and CDR2 is SVGEGT.